The rows below give T cell receptor beta chains drawn from one sample of a study of T cell responses to AZD1222 COVID-19 vaccine. Sequencing was performed with immunoSEQ multiplex PCR; in TCRdb, only in-frame clones are kept and a portion is missing. There are about 170,000 clones in the sample; 70% to 90% occur only once, and 0.85% to 1.1% lies in the top ten. This sample comprised peripheral blood, obtained 28 days after the second AZD1222 dose. The receptors come from an adult who received the AZD1222 COVID-19 vaccine. The CDR3 runs from the conserved cysteine through the conserved F or W. A D gene is named only where the DNA matches it firmly. Clone sizes are given selectively: once, few, many, or a class where the clone is expanded.

abundance	d_gene	v_gene	j_gene	CDR3nt	CDR3aa
few	-	TRBV2	TRBJ2-2	TGTGCCAGCAGTAAGGGCCGGCGCAACACCGGGGAGCTGTTTTTT	CASSKGRRNTGELFF
-	-	TRBV21-1	TRBJ1-5	TGTGCCAGCACCCCTTTGACAGGGACTAATCAGCCCCAGCATTTT	CASTPLTGTNQPQHF
few	-	TRBV27	TRBJ1-6	TGTGCCAGCAGTCTAAGGGGGTTCCGTAATTCACCCCTCCACTTT	CASSLRGFRNSPLHF
-	-	TRBV6-1	TRBJ2-7	TGTGCCAGCAGTGATTTGGGCGGATCCTACGAGCAGTACTTC	CASSDLGGSYEQYF
-	TRBD1	TRBV5-1	TRBJ2-4	TGCGCCAGCAGCCCCAACAGGGGCGAAAACATTCAGTACTTC	CASSPNRGENIQYF
once	TRBD2	TRBV7-2	TRBJ2-7	TGTGCCAGCAGCTTATCATCGAGCGGGGGGGCCTTCGAGCAGTACTTC	CASSLSSSGGAFEQYF
-	-	TRBV19	TRBJ1-2	TGTGCCAGTGTGGGGAGGAACTATGGCTACACCTTC	CASVGRNYGYTF
-	TRBD1	TRBV4-1	TRBJ1-2	TGCGCCAGCAGCCCACAACTGACAGGGTACTATGGCTACACCTTC	CASSPQLTGYYGYTF
-	TRBD1	TRBV23-1	TRBJ1-5	TGCGCCAGCAGATCCCGGGACAGGCAAAATTTTTCGAGACCCCAGCATTTT	CASRSRDRQNFSRPQHF
-	TRBD1	TRBV2	TRBJ1-4	TGTGCCAGCATTCCGGACAGGGCCGCAACTAATGAAAAACTGTTTTTT	CASIPDRAATNEKLFF
few	-	TRBV6-5	TRBJ1-1	TGTGCCAGCAGTTCCGCGGGCCGGCTGGGAGCTTTCTTT	CASSSAGRLGAFF
-	-	TRBV3-1/TRBV3-2	TRBJ1-2	TGTGCCAGCAGCCCATCCGTCGGCTCGCGCTATGGCTACACCTTC	CASSPSVGSRYGYTF
-	-	TRBV3-1/TRBV3-2	TRBJ1-3	TGTGCCAGCAGCTCTATATACTCTGGAAACACCATATATTTT	CASSSIYSGNTIYF
-	-	TRBV19	TRBJ2-1	TGTGCCAGTAGTATGAGGCGAAATAGCGTAGTAGGAAATGAGCAGTTCTTC	CASSMRRNSVVGNEQFF
-	-	TRBV5-4	TRBJ1-2	TGTGCCAGCAGCTTGGGGGTAGTACAGGGTAGCTATGGCTACACCTTC	CASSLGVVQGSYGYTF
once	-	TRBV12-3/TRBV12-4	TRBJ2-7	TGTGCCAGCAGTTTGCCGGGACCCTACGAGCAGTACTTC	CASSLPGPYEQYF
-	-	TRBV20-1	TRBJ2-5	TGCAGTGCTGGCGAAATGGGGACCCAGTACTTC	CSAGEMGTQYF
-	-	TRBV6-5	TRBJ2-2	TGTGCCAGCAGGAACGCCGGGGAGCTGTTTTTT	CASRNAGELFF
-	TRBD1	TRBV18	TRBJ1-1	TGTGCCAGCTCGCAACAGGGGGTGAGGTGGGCGAACACTGAAGCTTTCTTT	CASSQQGVRWANTEAFF
once	-	TRBV19	TRBJ1-2	TGTGCCAGTAGTACCCACCTATACTACTACACCTTC	CASSTHLYYYTF
-	TRBD1	TRBV6-4	TRBJ1-6	TGTGCCAGCAGTGCCAGGGGGAACGGTAATTCACCCCTCCACTTT	CASSARGNGNSPLHF
-	TRBD1	TRBV9	TRBJ1-2	TGTGCCAGCAGCGCAGGACAGGGATTGAGCTATGGCTACACCTTC	CASSAGQGLSYGYTF
-	TRBD1	TRBV5-8	TRBJ1-2	TGTGCCAGCAGCTTGGAGGGGGCGACTCTCTATGGCTACACCTTC	CASSLEGATLYGYTF
-	-	TRBV4-2	TRBJ1-2	TGTGCCAGCAGCCAAGAACCCAATCAAGGGTATGGCTACACCTTC	CASSQEPNQGYGYTF
-	TRBD1	TRBV30	TRBJ1-2	TGTGCCTGGAGTTTAGGACAGGGGGCGAATGGCTACACCTTC	CAWSLGQGANGYTF
-	TRBD1	TRBV27	TRBJ2-7	TGTGCCAGCAGTTTATTCCCTTCCGGGACAGACCATAACTCCTACGAGCAGTACTTC	CASSLFPSGTDHNSYEQYF
-	-	TRBV7-9	TRBJ2-2	TGTGCCAGCAGCGCCCCCGGGACAAGAACCGGGGAGCTGTTTTTT	CASSAPGTRTGELFF
-	TRBD2	TRBV7-6	TRBJ2-3	TGTGCCAGCAGCTTAGAGGCTAGCGGGGGGGTAAGCACAGATACGCAGTATTTT	CASSLEASGGVSTDTQYF
few	TRBD2	TRBV18	TRBJ2-7	TGTGCCAGCTCACCCGGACTAGCGGGGAAGGAGCAGTACTTC	CASSPGLAGKEQYF
-	TRBD2	TRBV7-2	TRBJ2-5	TGTGCCAGTACTTATAGCGGGGGCTTTCAAGAGACCCAGTACTTC	CASTYSGGFQETQYF
-	-	TRBV4-1	TRBJ1-1	TGCGCCAGCAGCCCAGCCGGGAAACCAAAATCGAACACTGAAGCTTTCTTT	CASSPAGKPKSNTEAFF
-	-	TRBV12-5	TRBJ2-7	TGTGCTAGTGGTATGAGGGGTTGGGGGCCGAGCTCCTACGAGCAGTACTTC	CASGMRGWGPSSYEQYF
-	-	TRBV6-1	TRBJ2-7	TGTGCCAGCAGTGGGGACTCCGGGACGACCTCCTACGAGCAGTACTTC	CASSGDSGTTSYEQYF
-	-	TRBV5-6	TRBJ1-6	TGTGCCAGCACCTCCCAGGGCTCTCATTCACCCCTCCACTTT	CASTSQGSHSPLHF
-	-	TRBV12-2	TRBJ2-3	TGTGCAAGTCGCTTAGTGAGAAGCGATAGCACAGATACGCAGTATTTT	CASRLVRSDSTDTQYF
-	-	TRBV2	TRBJ2-5	TGTGCCAGCAGTGAAGATAGTAAGACCCAGTACTTC	CASSEDSKTQYF
-	TRBD1	TRBV7-9	TRBJ2-7	TGTGCCAGCAGCAATCCGGGACAGGGGGAAAAGAAGCAGTACTTC	CASSNPGQGEKKQYF
many	-	TRBV3-1/TRBV3-2	TRBJ2-1	TGTGCCAGCAGCTTAGGGTCGACCTACAATGAGCAGTTCTTC	CASSLGSTYNEQFF
-	-	TRBV7-6	TRBJ2-7	TGTGCCAGCAGCCGTCGACAGGTGTTGAGCGAGCAGTACTTC	CASSRRQVLSEQYF
-	TRBD2	TRBV4-2	TRBJ2-2	TGTGCCAGCAGCCAACTGGTAGCGGGGACGAACACCGGGGAGCTGTTTTTT	CASSQLVAGTNTGELFF
-	TRBD1	TRBV5-5	TRBJ1-5	TGTGCCAGCAGCGTGGGACAGGGTGGCAATCAGCCCCAGCATTTT	CASSVGQGGNQPQHF
-	-	TRBV12-3/TRBV12-4	TRBJ1-1	TGTGCCAGCAGTTTTCGATGGGCTGAAGCTTTCTTT	CASSFRWAEAFF
-	TRBD2	TRBV7-9	TRBJ2-2	TGTGCCAGCAGCCCCAGCGGGGGCCCCTGGGGCGGGGAGCTGTTTTTT	CASSPSGGPWGGELFF
-	TRBD2	TRBV30	TRBJ2-7	TGTGCCTGGGACCGACCTAGCGGGGGGGCCGGCTTGCACGAGCAGTACTTC	CAWDRPSGGAGLHEQYF
-	-	TRBV27	TRBJ1-2	TGTGCCAGCAGTGCGGACAATCTCTATGGCTACACCTTC	CASSADNLYGYTF
-	TRBD1	TRBV5-1	TRBJ1-6	TGCGCCAGCAGCAAGGGACAGGGTAATTCACCCCTCCACTTT	CASSKGQGNSPLHF
-	TRBD1	TRBV6-4	TRBJ1-2	TGTGCCAGCAGTGAGAGGACAGGGAAGGGCTATGGCTACACCTTC	CASSERTGKGYGYTF
-	TRBD2	TRBV4-2	TRBJ2-1	TGTGCCAGCAGCAGGACTAGCTCGCTTGAGTACAATGAGCAGTTCTTC	CASSRTSSLEYNEQFF
-	-	TRBV4-2	TRBJ1-4	TGTGCCAGCAGCCAGACTGATCGAAGGGAAAAACTGTTTTTT	CASSQTDRREKLFF
few	-	TRBV18	TRBJ1-4	TGTGCCAGCTCACCACGGTTGAGTGGGGAAAAACTGTTTTTT	CASSPRLSGEKLFF
few	-	TRBV5-6	TRBJ1-5	TGTGCCAGCAGCTTGGAGGGGACGACCTCGCCCCAGCATTTT	CASSLEGTTSPQHF